The 30 T cell receptor beta chains given below trace back to one sample, sequenced in a study of patients and donors after allogeneic stem cell transplantation. A single record per CDR3 protein comes from TCRdb applying MiXCR to the RT-PCR reads. The sample includes 920,000 or so distinct CDR3 sequences, about 20% of them seen just once. Sequencing was done on a sample of blood, either unsorted or a sorted T cell fraction (not recorded which). These receptors all stem from a human donor who was either an allogeneic HSCT recipient or a stem cell or donor lymphocyte infusion donor (not recorded which). It is not recorded whose cells these are; they may come from a transplant donor.

V and J are TRBV20-1 and TRBJ2-1; 7 bases are shared with TRBD2. CDR1 and CDR2 (germline): DFQATT, SNEGSKA (reference sequence). The V segment lost 6 bases and the J segment 0 bases; nucleotides outside the gene matches: 17. The CDR3 runs to 18 residues. The CDR3 is CSAKREARAYGSYNEQFF. DNA of the CDR3: TGCAGTGCGAAACGGGAGGCAAGGGCCTATGGCTCCTACAATGAGCAGTTCTTC.

The chain recombines TRBV5-1 with TRBJ2-1; D is uncertain. V lost 0 bases to trimming and J lost 11 bases, with 21 bases between them. This CDR3 is built from 16 residues. Germline V CDR1 and CDR2: SGHRS, YFSETQ. The CDR3 sequence: CASSLDGRPPSPKQFF. The CDR3 bases are TGCGCCAGCAGCTTGGATGGAAGACCCCCCAGTCCCAAGCAGTTCTTC.

The sample holds a few counts of this clonotype. The chain joins TRBV7-6 to TRBJ2-2; D might be TRBD1 or TRBD2, each matching 5 bases. The CDR3 extends over 13 amino acids. V lost 6 bases and J lost 6, with 11 bases in between. The germline CDR1 and CDR2 sequences are SGHVS and FNYEAQ. The CDR3 sequence is CASRLDSSGELFF. CDR3 sequence (DNA): TGTGCCAGCAGACTAGACAGTTCCGGGGAGCTGTTTTTT.

This clonotype was seen a few times. The rearrangement joins TRBV6-1 to TRBJ1-6; 10 nucleotides agree with TRBD1. The germline CDR1 and CDR2 sequences are MNHNS and SASEGT. V was clipped by 8 bases and J by 13 bases; unmatched bases: 11. There are 14 residues in the CDR3. The CDR3 here is CASGSLGQGFPLHF. CDR3 bases: TGTGCCAGCGGCTCGCTGGGACAGGGGTTTCCCCTCCACTTT.

This clonotype turned up a few times. The genes are TRBV29-1 and TRBJ2-3; possible D gene TRBD1, 5 bases. CDR3 size: 12 residues. Germline CDR1 SQVTM, CDR2 ANQGSEA. Trimming took 4 bases from V and 0 from J, leaving 5 bases between them. CDR3 bases: TGCAGCGTTGGACAGAGCACAGATACGCAGTATTTT. Translated, it gives CSVGQSTDTQYF.

This clonotype appeared a single time. The V call is TRBV24-1, the J call TRBJ1-1, with D unclear. The CDR3 loop spans 12 amino acids. The germline V gene encodes CDR1 KGHDR and CDR2 SFDVKD. The V end lost 5 bases, the J end lost 3 bases, and 6 bases lay between the germline ends. The CDR3 region has the DNA TGTGCCACCAGTGGGAGGGACACTGAAGCTTTCTTT. Translated: CATSGRDTEAFF.

This clonotype came up many times. The chain has TRBV3-1 and TRBJ1-1, with 7 positions matching TRBD1. This CDR3 is 12 amino acids long. J gave up 6 bases and V 5 bases, and 3 bases lay outside the gene matches. Germline lookup yields CDR1 LGHDT and CDR2 YNNKEL (reference sequence). CDR3 loop: CASSRQGAEAFF. The CDR3 bases are TGTGCCAGCAGCAGACAGGGTGCTGAAGCTTTCTTT.

This clonotype was counted many times. The CDR3 loop is CASSLGLAGATYEQYF. The CDR3 bases are TGTGCCAGCAGCCTGGGACTAGCGGGGGCGACCTACGAGCAGTACTTC. The rearrangement links TRBV3-1 to TRBJ2-7; TRBD2 agrees at 14 bases. J gave up 2 bases and V 4 bases, and 4 bases lay outside the gene matches. Germline CDR1 and CDR2: LGHDT and YNNKEL (reference sequence). This CDR3 has 16 residues.

This clonotype has a count of ten or more. The rearrangement joins TRBV12-3 or TRBV12-4 to TRBJ2-1; TRBD2 matches at 13 bases. V was clipped by 6 bases and J by 5 bases; unmatched bases: 4. The CDR3 is made up of 15 amino acids. In nucleotides, the CDR3 is TGTGCCAGCAGACTGACTAGCGGGAGGAACAATGAGCAGTTCTTC. Translated, it gives CASRLTSGRNNEQFF.

This clonotype has only a few counts. J is TRBJ2-2 and V is TRBV25-1; 9 bases are shared with TRBD1. V dropped 3 bases and J dropped 6; count of bases not matched to a gene: 8. This CDR3 is built from 16 residues. Germline V gives CDR1 MGHDK, CDR2 SYGVNS. CDR3 residues: CASSESGTGWAGELFF. Here the CDR3 DNA reads TGTGCCAGCAGTGAGTCCGGGACAGGGTGGGCCGGGGAGCTGTTTTTT. Full variable domain (missing parts from reference TRBV25-1 and TRBJ2-2): EADIYQTPRYLVIGTGKKITLECSQTMGHDKMYWYQQDPGMELHLIHYSYGVNSTEKGDLSSESTVSRIRTEHFPLTLESARPSHTSQYLCASSESGTGWAGELFFGEGSRLTVL.

This clonotype showed up just a few times. V and J are TRBV4-3 and TRBJ2-1; 7 bases fit TRBD1. Germline assignment: CDR1 LGHNA and CDR2 YSLEER. With V trimmed by 3 bases and J by 5 bases, 4 bases remained unmatched. CDR3 length: 14 amino acids. The CDR3 DNA reads as TGCGCCAGCAGCCAGGGGACAGCGAACAATGAGCAGTTCTTC. Translated, it gives CASSQGTANNEQFF.

This clonotype was observed a handful of times. This chain links TRBV20-1 with TRBJ2-7, with D perhaps matching TRBD1 or TRBD2 (5 bases each). The CDR3 is 14 amino acids. V was clipped by 2 bases and J by 2 bases, with 13 bases between them. Germline CDR1 DFQATT, CDR2 SNEGSKA (reference sequence). CDR3 DNA sequence: TGCAGTGCTAGACCAAGGGACGGACCCTACGAGCAGTACTTC. This translates into CSARPRDGPYEQYF.

The chain combines TRBV14 with TRBJ1-1; TRBD1 is a possible D gene (6 bases). The CDR3 has 15 amino acids. Trimming cost V 0 bases and J 3 bases, with 11 bases left between them. Germline CDR1 is SGHDN and CDR2 is FVKESK. CDR3 protein: CASSQDSSGDTEAFF. The CDR3 coding sequence is TGTGCCAGCAGCCAAGATTCATCAGGGGACACTGAAGCTTTCTTT.

The chain joins TRBV28 to TRBJ2-1; the match to TRBD1 covers 9 bases. CDR1 and CDR2 (germline): MDHEN, SYDVKM. The CDR3 sequence is 16 residues long. V gave up 5 bases and J gave up 5 bases; unmatched junction bases: 10. As DNA, the CDR3 is TGTGCCAGCAGTCCCTACAGGGGGCCCCTTGACAATGAGCAGTTCTTC. Its protein is CASSPYRGPLDNEQFF.

The genes are TRBV30 and TRBJ2-7; 10 nucleotides agree with TRBD1. Per the germline V gene, CDR1 is GTSNPN and CDR2 is SVGIG (reference sequence). The CDR3 covers 12 residues. V gave up 5 bases and J gave up 9 bases; unmatched junction bases: 7. CDR3 bases: TGTGCCTGGTCTAAGGGACAGGGGTGGCAGTACTTC. As protein: CAWSKGQGWQYF.

This clonotype was observed a few times. Since a far larger clone is one base different, this is likely a read error. This chain uses TRBV27 with TRBJ2-2; D is ambiguous. This CDR3 has 10 residues. The V end was cut by 8 bases, the J end by 6 bases, with 4 bases between. Per the germline V gene, CDR1 is MNHEY and CDR2 is SMNVEV (reference sequence). CDR3 nucleotides: TGTGCCAGCGGTTCCGGGGAGCTGTTTTTT. Translated, it gives CASGSGELFF.

This clonotype occurred a few times. The CDR3 coding sequence is TGTGCCAGCAGTTTAGATTTCGTAACAGGGGTTAACTATGGCTACACCTTC. Translated: CASSLDFVTGVNYGYTF. V usage is TRBV27 and J usage is TRBJ1-2; 7 bases align to TRBD1. Per germline, CDR1 MNHEY and CDR2 SMNVEV (reference sequence). Trimming at V came to 2 bases and at J to 1 base, leaving 10 bases not matched to a gene. This CDR3 contains 17 residues.

This sequence joins TRBV6-5 and TRBJ2-7, with 12 nucleotides matching TRBD1. The CDR3 runs to 15 residues. Trimming cost V 4 bases and J 5 bases; bases outside gene matches: 6. CDR1 and CDR2 (germline): MNHEY, SVGAGI. The CDR3 nucleotides are TGTGCCAGCAGTTCATTGGGACAGGGGGCGAACGAGCAGTACTTC. Translating it yields CASSSLGQGANEQYF.

In this sample, this clonotype turned up many times. The J gene is TRBJ2-1, the V gene TRBV24-1; D might be TRBD2 (6 bases). The CDR3 contains 17 residues. Germline V gene sequence: CDR1 KGHDR, CDR2 SFDVKD. Trimming cost V 4 bases and J 1 base, with 16 bases left between them. CDR3 DNA sequence: TGTGCCACCAGTGACACCTTAGCGGAGTCTTCCTACAATGAGCAGTTCTTC. Protein sequence: CATSDTLAESSYNEQFF.

The rearrangement uses TRBV29-1 and TRBJ2-1; 10 nucleotides agree with TRBD2. The CDR3 has 16 amino acids. V shed 2 bases, J shed 4 bases, and the junction held 8 bases outside the gene matches. Per the germline V gene, CDR1 is SQVTM and CDR2 is ANQGSEA. In nucleotides, the CDR3 is TGCAGCGTTGAATACCCTAGCGGGGGAAGTTACAATGAGCAGTTCTTC. Its protein product is CSVEYPSGGSYNEQFF.

The CDR3 nucleotides are TGTGCCAGCAGCGGCGGCCCCCCCGGGGAGCTGTTTTTT. Translated, it gives CASSGGPPGELFF. The rearrangement joins TRBV5-8 to TRBJ2-2; D is unresolved. CDR1 is SGHTS and CDR2 is YDEGEE in the germline V gene. V was shortened by 4 bases and J by 6 bases, with 10 bases between the two germline ends. The CDR3 is 13 amino acids.

The table lists this clonotype with many counts. The CDR3 DNA sequence: TGTGCCAGCAGTCCCCTCCGGGGCGGGCTAAATAAGGACCCAGCCGGGGAGCTGTTTTTT. As protein: CASSPLRGGLNKDPAGELFF. The V and J genes are TRBV12-3 or TRBV12-4 and TRBJ2-2; D may match TRBD1 or TRBD2 (5 bases each). The V end lost 5 bases, the J end lost 6 bases, and 31 bases lay between the germline ends. The CDR3 covers 20 residues.

J is TRBJ2-1 and V is TRBV11-3; 9 nucleotides match TRBD1. The germline V gene has CDR1 SGHNT and CDR2 YENEEA. V trimming: 4 bases; J trimming: 1 base; junction bases outside the gene matches: 5. The CDR3 has 16 amino acids. The CDR3, as DNA: TGTGCCAGCAGCTCTTCCGGGACAGGGTCCTACAATGAGCAGTTCTTC. Residues: CASSSSGTGSYNEQFF.

CDR3 sequence reads: CASTGRGQGINEQFF. The CDR3 DNA sequence: TGTGCCAGCACTGGTAGGGGACAGGGTATCAATGAGCAGTTCTTC. The chain links TRBV9 to TRBJ2-1, with 9 bases matching TRBD1. From germline, CDR1 is SGDLS and CDR2 YYNGEE. V was clipped by 6 bases and J by 6 bases; unmatched bases: 10. The CDR3 has 15 residues. Full variable domain (missing parts from reference TRBV9 and TRBJ2-1): DSGVTQTPKHLITATGQRVTLRCSPRSGDLSVYWYQQSLDQGLQFLIQYYNGEERAKGNILERFSAQQFPDLHSELNLSSLELGDSALYFCASTGRGQGINEQFFGPGTRLTVL.

The V and J genes are TRBV7-3 and TRBJ1-1; no clear D. Trimming pared 0 bases from V and 6 bases from J, leaving 8 bases between. The CDR3 spans 13 residues. The germline CDR1 and CDR2 sequences are SGHTA and FQGTGA. CDR3 sequence: CASSLTISSEAFF. The CDR3 nucleotides are TGTGCCAGCAGCTTAACGATCTCGTCTGAAGCTTTCTTT.

This clonotype was observed a few times. V usage is TRBV10-3 and J usage is TRBJ2-1; 7 nucleotides agree with TRBD2. This CDR3 is built from 12 residues. Germline trimming cut 8 bases from V and 12 bases from J; bases unmatched to any gene: 10. Germline CDR1 ENHRY, CDR2 SYGVKD. The CDR3 sequence is CAISTGRAGQFF. DNA of the CDR3: TGTGCCATCTCTACGGGGAGGGCCGGGCAGTTCTTC.

This clonotype was counted between two and nine times. This chain connects TRBV12-3 or TRBV12-4 to TRBJ2-3; possibly TRBD1 for D (6 bases). V lost 6 bases and J lost 2, with 21 bases in between. The CDR3 contains 17 residues. CDR3 nucleotides: TGTGCCAGCAGCCCACTCGACAGGCGCCTTAACACAGATACGCAGTATTTT. This sequence encodes CASSPLDRRLNTDTQYF.

DNA for the CDR3: TGTGCCAGCAGCCCACCGGGACTCCCCACAGATACGCAGTATTTT. Residues: CASSPPGLPTDTQYF. The V call is TRBV9, the J call TRBJ2-3; D possibly corresponds to TRBD2 (6 bases). Germline CDR1 is SGDLS and CDR2 is YYNGEE. This CDR3 contains 15 residues. With 4 bases removed from V and 2 bases from J, the gap between germline ends came to 14 bases.

In this sample, this clonotype turned up a few times. The rearrangement joins TRBV7-3 to TRBJ2-3; tentative D call: TRBD2 (6 bases). Trimming took 1 base from V and 1 from J, leaving 15 bases between them. The germline V gene has CDR1 SGHTA and CDR2 FQGTGA. The CDR3 loop spans 17 amino acids. CDR3: CASSLRGSSAGTDTQYF. CDR3 bases: TGTGCCAGCAGCTTAAGAGGGTCTAGCGCGGGCACAGATACGCAGTATTTT.

This clonotype was picked up a small number of times. The genes are TRBV6-1 and TRBJ2-5; TRBD1 aligns across 9 bases. The trim removed 6 bases at V and 2 bases at J, leaving 7 bases unmatched. CDR1 and CDR2 (germline): MNHNS, SASEGT. The CDR3 covers 15 residues. The CDR3 reads CASSLGQGPQETQYF. The CDR3 DNA is TGTGCCAGCAGCCTGGGACAGGGCCCGCAAGAGACCCAGTACTTC.